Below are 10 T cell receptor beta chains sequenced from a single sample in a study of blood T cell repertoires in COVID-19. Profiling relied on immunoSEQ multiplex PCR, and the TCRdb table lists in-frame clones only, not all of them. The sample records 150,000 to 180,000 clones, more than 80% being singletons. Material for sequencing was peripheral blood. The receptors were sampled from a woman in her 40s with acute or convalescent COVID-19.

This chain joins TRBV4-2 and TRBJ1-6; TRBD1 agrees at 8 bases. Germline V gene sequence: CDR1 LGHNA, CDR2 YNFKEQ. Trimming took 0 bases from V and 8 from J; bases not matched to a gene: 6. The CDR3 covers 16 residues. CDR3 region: CASSQDQGARYSPLHF. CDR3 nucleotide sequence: TGTGCCAGCAGCCAAGACCAGGGGGCGCGATATTCACCCCTCCACTTT.

CDR3 DNA: TGTGCCAGCAGCCAATTGGGCCAGGCGGATACGCAGTATTTT. Protein sequence: CASSQLGQADTQYF. V and J are TRBV3-1 (or the pseudogene TRBV3-2) and TRBJ2-3; D not resolved. This CDR3 has 14 amino acids. Trimming stripped 2 bases from V and 6 bases from J, with 12 bases between. Germline assignment: CDR1 LGHDT and CDR2 YNNKEL (reference sequence).

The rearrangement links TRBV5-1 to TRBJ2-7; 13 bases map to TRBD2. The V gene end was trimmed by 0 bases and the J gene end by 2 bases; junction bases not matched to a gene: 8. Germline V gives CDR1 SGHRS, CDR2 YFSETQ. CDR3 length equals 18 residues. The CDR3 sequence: CASSLGTSGSGLPYEQYF. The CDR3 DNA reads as TGCGCCAGCAGCTTGGGGACTAGCGGGAGTGGTTTACCCTACGAGCAGTACTTC.

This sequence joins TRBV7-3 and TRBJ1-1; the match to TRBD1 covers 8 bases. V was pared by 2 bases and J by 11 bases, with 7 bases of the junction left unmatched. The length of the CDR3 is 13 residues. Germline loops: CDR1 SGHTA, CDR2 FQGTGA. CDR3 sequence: CASSLSQGAFAFF. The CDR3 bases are TGTGCCAGCAGCTTATCTCAGGGGGCGTTTGCTTTCTTT. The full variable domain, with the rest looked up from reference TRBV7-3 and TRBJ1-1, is GAGVSQTPSNKVTEKGKYVELRCDPISGHTALYWYRQSLGQGPEFLIYFQGTGAADDSGLPNDRFFAVRPEGSVSTLKIQRTERGDSAVYLCASSLSQGAFAFFGQGTRLTVV.

The chain's CDR3 is CASSLAVRVMNTEAFF. CDR3 in DNA: TGCGCCAGCAGCTTGGCCGTGAGGGTCATGAACACTGAAGCTTTCTTT. The chain joins TRBV5-1 to TRBJ1-1; D unresolved. There are 16 residues in the CDR3. The germline V and J ends were trimmed by 0 bases and 0 bases, with 12 bases remaining between them. Germline CDR1 and CDR2: SGHRS and YFSETQ.

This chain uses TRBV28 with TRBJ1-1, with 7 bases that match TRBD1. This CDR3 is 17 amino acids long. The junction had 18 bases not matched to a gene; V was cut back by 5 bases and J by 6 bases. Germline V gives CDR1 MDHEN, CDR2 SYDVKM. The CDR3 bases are TGTGCCAGCAGTCCTCGGGACAGCCGATGGCCCTACGCTGAAGCTTTCTTT. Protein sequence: CASSPRDSRWPYAEAFF. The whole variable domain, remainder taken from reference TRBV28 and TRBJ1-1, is DVKVTQSSRYLVKRTGEKVFLECVQDMDHENMFWYRQDPGLGLRLIYFSYDVKMKEKGDIPEGYSVSREKKERFSLILESASTNQTSMYLCASSPRDSRWPYAEAFFGQGTRLTVV.

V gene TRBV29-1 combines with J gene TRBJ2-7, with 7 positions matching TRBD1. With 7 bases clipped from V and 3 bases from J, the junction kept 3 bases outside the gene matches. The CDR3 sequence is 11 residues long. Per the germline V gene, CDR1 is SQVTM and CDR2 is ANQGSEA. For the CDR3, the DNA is TGCAGCGGGGGACAGAGCTACGAGCAGTACTTC. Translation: CSGGQSYEQYF.

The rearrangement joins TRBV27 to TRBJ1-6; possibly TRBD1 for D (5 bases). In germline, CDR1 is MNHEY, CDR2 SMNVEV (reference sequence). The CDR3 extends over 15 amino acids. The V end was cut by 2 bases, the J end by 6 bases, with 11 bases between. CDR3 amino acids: CASSLQSGVNSPLHF. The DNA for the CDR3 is TGTGCCAGCAGTTTACAGTCGGGGGTTAATTCACCCCTCCACTTT.

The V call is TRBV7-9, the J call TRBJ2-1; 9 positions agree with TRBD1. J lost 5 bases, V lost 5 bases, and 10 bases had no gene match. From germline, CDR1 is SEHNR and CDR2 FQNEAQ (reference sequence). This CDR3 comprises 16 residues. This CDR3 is CASSKLPGQGDNEQFF. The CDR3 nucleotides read TGTGCCAGCAGCAAATTACCGGGACAGGGAGACAATGAGCAGTTCTTC.

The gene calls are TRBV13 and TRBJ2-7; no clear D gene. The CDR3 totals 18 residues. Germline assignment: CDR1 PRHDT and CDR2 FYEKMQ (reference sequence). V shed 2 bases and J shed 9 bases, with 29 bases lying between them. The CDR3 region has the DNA TGTGCCAGCAGCTTAAGAGGTGCCTTAGCCTTAAGCCGAGAAACGCAGTACTTC. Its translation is CASSLRGALALSRETQYF.